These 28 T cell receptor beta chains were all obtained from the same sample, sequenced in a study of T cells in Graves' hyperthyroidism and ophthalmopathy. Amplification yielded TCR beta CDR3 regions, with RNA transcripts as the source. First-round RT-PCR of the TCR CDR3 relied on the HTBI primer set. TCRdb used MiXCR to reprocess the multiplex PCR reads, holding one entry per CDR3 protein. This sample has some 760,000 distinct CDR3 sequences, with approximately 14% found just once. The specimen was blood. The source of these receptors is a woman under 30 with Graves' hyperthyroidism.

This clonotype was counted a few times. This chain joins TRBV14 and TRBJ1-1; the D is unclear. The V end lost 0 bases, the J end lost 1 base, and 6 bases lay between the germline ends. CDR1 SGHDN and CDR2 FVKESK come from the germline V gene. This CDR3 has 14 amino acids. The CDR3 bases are TGTGCCAGCAGCCAAGATCTACAGAACACTGAAGCTTTCTTT. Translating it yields CASSQDLQNTEAFF.

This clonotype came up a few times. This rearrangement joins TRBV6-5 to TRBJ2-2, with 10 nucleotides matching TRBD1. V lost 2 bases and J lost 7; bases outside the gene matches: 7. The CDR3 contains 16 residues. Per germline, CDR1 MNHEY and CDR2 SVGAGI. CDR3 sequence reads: CASSYTGQGGHGELFF. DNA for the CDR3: TGTGCCAGCAGTTACACCGGACAGGGGGGTCACGGGGAGCTGTTTTTT.

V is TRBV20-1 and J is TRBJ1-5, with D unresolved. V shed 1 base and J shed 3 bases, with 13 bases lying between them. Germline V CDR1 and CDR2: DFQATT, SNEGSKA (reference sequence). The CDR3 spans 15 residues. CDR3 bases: TGCAGTGCTAGAGTGATGCAGGCTCCCAATCAGCCCCAGCATTTT. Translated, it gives CSARVMQAPNQPQHF.

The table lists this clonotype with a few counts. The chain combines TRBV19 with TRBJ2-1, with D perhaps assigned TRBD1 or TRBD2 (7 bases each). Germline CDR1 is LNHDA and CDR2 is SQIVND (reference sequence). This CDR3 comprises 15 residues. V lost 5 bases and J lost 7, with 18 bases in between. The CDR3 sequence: CASSPRGRELNEQFF. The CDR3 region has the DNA TGTGCCAGTAGTCCAAGGGGGCGGGAGCTGAATGAGCAGTTCTTC.

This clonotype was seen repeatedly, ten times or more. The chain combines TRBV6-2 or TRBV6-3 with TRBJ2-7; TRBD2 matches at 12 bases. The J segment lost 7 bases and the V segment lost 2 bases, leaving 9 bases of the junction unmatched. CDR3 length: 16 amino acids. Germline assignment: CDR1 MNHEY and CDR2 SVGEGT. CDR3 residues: CASSYGTSGSRWEQYF. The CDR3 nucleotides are TGTGCCAGCAGTTACGGGACTAGCGGGTCGCGATGGGAGCAGTACTTC.

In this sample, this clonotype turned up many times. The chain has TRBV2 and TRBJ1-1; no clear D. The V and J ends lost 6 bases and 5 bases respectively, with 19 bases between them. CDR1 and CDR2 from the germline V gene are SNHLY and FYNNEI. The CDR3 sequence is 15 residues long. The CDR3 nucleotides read TGTGCCAGCAGGTCAGGATTCGTCGAGGGAACTGAAGCTTTCTTT. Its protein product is CASRSGFVEGTEAFF.

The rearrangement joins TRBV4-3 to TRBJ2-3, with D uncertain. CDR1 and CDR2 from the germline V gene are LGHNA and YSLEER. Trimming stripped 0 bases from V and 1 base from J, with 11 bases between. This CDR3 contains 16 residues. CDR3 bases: TGCGCCAGCAGCCAAGATCTGCTTCGGGGCACAGATACGCAGTATTTT. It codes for CASSQDLLRGTDTQYF.

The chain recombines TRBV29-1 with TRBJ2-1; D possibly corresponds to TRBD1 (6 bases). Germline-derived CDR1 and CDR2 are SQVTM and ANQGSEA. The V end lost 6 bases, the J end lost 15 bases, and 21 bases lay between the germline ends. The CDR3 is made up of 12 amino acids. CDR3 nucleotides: TGCAGCGTAGACCGGGACATAGGATCGCGGTTCTTC. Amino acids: CSVDRDIGSRFF.

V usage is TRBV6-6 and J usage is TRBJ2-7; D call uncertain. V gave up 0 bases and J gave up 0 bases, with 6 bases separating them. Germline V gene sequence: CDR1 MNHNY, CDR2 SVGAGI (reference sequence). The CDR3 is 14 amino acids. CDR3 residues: CASSYSSISYEQYF. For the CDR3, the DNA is TGTGCCAGCAGTTACTCGAGTATCTCCTACGAGCAGTACTTC.

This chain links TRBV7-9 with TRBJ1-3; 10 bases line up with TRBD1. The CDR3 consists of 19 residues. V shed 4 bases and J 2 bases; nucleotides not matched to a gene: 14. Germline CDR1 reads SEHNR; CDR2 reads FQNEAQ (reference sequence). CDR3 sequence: CASSSLRARTGGPGNTIYF. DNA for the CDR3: TGTGCCAGCAGCTCCCTGAGAGCCCGGACAGGGGGACCTGGAAACACCATATATTTT. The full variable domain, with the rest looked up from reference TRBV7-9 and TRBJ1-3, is DTGVSQNPRHKITKRGQNVTFRCDPISEHNRLYWYRQTLGQGPEFLTYFQNEAQLEKSRLLSDRFSAERPKGSFSTLEIQRTEQGDSAMYLCASSSLRARTGGPGNTIYFGEGSWLTVV.

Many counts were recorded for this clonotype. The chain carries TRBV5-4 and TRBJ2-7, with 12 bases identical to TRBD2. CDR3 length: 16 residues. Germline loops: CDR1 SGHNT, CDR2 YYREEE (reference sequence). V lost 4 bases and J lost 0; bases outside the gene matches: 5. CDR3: CASSGWTSGNSYEQYF. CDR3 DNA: TGTGCCAGCAGCGGCTGGACTAGCGGGAACTCCTACGAGCAGTACTTC.

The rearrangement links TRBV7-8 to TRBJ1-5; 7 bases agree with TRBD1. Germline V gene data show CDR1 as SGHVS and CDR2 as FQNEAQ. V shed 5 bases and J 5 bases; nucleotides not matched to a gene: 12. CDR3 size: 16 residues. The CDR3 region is CASSEGTGEGDQPQHF. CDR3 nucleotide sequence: TGTGCCAGCAGCGAGGGTACAGGGGAGGGAGATCAGCCCCAGCATTTT.

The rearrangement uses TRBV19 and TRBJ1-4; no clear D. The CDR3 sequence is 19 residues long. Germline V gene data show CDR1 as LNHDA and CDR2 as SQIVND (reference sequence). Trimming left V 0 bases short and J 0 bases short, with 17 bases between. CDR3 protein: CASSIDPSTPLTTNEKLFF. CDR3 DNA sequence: TGTGCCAGTAGTATAGATCCGTCCACCCCGCTTACAACTAATGAAAAACTGTTTTTT.

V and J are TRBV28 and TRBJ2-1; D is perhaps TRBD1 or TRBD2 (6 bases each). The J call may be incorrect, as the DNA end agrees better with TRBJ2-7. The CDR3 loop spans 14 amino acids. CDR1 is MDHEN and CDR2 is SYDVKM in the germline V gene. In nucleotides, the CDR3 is TGTGCCAGCACTCTCGGGACTGGGGACAATGAGCAGTACTTC. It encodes CASTLGTGDNEQYF.

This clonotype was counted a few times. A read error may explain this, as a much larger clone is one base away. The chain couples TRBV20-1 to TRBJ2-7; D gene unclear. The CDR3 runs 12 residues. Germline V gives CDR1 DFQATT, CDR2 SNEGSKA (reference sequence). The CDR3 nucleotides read TGCAGTGCTAGAGACGAAACCTACGAGCAGCACTTC. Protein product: CSARDETYEQHF.

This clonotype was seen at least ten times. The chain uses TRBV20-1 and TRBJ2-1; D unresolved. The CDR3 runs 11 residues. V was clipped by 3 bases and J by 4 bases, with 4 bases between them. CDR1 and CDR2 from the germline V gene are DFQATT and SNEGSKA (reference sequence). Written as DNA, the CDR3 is TGCAGTGCTAGTATGTACAATGAGCAGTTCTTC. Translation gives CSASMYNEQFF.

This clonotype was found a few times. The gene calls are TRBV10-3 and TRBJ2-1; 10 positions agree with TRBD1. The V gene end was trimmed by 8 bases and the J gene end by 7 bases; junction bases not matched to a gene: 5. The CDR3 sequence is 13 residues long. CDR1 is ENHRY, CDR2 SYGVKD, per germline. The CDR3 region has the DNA TGTGCCATCGGGACAGGGGAGACAAATGAGCAGTTCTTC. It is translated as CAIGTGETNEQFF.

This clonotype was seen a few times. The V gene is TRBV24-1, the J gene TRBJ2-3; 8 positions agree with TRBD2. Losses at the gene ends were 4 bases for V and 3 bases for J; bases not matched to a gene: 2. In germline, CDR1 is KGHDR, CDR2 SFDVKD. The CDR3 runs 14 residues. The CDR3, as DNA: TGTGCCACCAGTGACGAGCGGGAGACAGATACGCAGTATTTT. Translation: CATSDERETDTQYF.

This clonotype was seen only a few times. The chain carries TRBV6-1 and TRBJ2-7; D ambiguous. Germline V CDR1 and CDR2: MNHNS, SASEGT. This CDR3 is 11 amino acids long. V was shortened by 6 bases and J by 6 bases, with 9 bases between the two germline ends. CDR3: CASRESPEQYF. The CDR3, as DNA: TGTGCCAGCAGAGAAAGTCCCGAGCAGTACTTC.

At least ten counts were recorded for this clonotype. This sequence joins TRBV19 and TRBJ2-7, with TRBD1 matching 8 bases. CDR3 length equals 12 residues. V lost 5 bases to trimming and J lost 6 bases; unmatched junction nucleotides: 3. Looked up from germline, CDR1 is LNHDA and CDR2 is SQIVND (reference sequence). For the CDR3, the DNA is TGTGCCAGTAGTTCCACAGGGGGCGAGCAGTACTTC. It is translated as CASSSTGGEQYF.

This chain's CDR3 is CASSLGQLLEVSPGELFF. The CDR3 DNA reads TGCGCCAGCAGCTTGGGGCAGCTACTAGAGGTGTCCCCCGGGGAGCTGTTTTTT. The chain couples TRBV5-1 to TRBJ2-2; D perhaps matches TRBD2 (5 bases). V lost 0 bases to trimming and J lost 6 bases, with 21 bases between them. The V gene's germline CDR1 is SGHRS and CDR2 YFSETQ. The CDR3 is 18 amino acids.

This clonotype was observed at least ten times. DNA of the CDR3: TGTGCCAGCAGGAAAGGGTGGACAGATACGCAGTATTTT. It is translated as CASRKGWTDTQYF. The chain links TRBV2 to TRBJ2-3; D not certain. Germline V gene lookup returns CDR1 SNHLY and CDR2 FYNNEI. Deletions cut 6 bases from V and 3 bases from J, with 10 bases between. CDR3 length equals 13 residues.

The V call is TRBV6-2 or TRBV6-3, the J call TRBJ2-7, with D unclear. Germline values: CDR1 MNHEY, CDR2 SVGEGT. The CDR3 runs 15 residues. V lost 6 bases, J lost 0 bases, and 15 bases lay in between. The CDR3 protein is CASSRSVFGSYEQYF. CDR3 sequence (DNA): TGTGCCAGCAGCCGGTCGGTATTCGGCTCCTACGAGCAGTACTTC.

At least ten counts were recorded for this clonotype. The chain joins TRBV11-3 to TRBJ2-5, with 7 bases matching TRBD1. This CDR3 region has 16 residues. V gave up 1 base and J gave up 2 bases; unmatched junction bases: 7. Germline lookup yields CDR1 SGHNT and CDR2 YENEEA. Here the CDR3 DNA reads TGTGCCAGCAGCTTAGGGACAGGTTCTTCGCAAGAGACCCAGTACTTC. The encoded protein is CASSLGTGSSQETQYF. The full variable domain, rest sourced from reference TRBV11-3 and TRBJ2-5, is EAGVVQSPRYKIIEKKQPVAFWCNPISGHNTLYWYLQNLGQGPELLIRYENEEAVDDSQLPKDRFSAERLKGVDSTLKIQPAELGDSAVYLCASSLGTGSSQETQYFGPGTRLLVL.

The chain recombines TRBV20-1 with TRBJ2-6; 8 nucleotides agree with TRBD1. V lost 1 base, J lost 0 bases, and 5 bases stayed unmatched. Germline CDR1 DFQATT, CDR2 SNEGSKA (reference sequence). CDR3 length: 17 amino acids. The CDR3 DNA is TGCAGTGCTAGAGGGACAGGGTCTCCCTCTGGGGCCAACGTCCTGACTTTC. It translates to CSARGTGSPSGANVLTF.

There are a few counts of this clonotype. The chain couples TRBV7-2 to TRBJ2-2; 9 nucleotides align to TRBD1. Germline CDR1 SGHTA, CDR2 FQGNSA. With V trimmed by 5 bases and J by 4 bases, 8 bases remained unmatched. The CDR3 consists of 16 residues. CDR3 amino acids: CASSLGQGSRTGELFF. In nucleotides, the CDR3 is TGTGCCAGCAGCCTCGGACAGGGGTCCCGCACCGGGGAGCTGTTTTTT.

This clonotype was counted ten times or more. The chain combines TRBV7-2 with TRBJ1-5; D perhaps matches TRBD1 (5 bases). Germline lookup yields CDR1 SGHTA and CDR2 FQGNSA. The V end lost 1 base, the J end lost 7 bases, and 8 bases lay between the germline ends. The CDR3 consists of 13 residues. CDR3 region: CASSLVEGQPQHF. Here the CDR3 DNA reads TGTGCCAGCAGCTTAGTCGAGGGGCAGCCCCAGCATTTT. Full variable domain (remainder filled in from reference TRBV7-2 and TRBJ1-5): GAGVSQSPSNKVTEKGKDVELRCDPISGHTALYWYRQSLGQGLEFLIYFQGNSAPDKSGLPSDRFSAERTGGSVSTLTIQRTQQEDSAVYLCASSLVEGQPQHFGDGTRLSIL.

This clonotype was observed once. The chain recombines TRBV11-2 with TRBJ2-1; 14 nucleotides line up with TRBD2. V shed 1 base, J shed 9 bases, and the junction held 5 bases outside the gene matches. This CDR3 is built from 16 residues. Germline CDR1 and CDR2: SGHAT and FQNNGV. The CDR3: CASSLGGLAGEGEQFF. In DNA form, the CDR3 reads TGTGCCAGCAGCTTAGGGGGACTAGCGGGAGAGGGTGAGCAGTTCTTC. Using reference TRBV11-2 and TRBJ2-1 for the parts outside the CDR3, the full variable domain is EAGVAQSPRYKIIEKRQSVAFWCNPISGHATLYWYQQILGQGPKLLIQFQNNGVVDDSQLPKDRFSAERLKGVDSTLKIQPAKLEDSAVYLCASSLGGLAGEGEQFFGPGTRLTVL.